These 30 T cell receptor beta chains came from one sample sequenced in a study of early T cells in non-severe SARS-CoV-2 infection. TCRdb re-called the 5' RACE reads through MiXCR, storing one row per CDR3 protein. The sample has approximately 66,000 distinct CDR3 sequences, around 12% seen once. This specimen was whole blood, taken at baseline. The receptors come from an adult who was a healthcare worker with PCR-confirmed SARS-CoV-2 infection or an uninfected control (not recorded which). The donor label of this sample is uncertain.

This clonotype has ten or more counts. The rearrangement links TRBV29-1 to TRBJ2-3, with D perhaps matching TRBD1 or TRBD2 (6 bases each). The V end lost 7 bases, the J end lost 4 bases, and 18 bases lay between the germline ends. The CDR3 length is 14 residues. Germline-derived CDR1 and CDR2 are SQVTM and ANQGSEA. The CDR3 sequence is CSAGRGPRPDTQYF. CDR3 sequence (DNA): TGCAGCGCGGGACGGGGGCCCCGACCAGATACGCAGTATTTT.

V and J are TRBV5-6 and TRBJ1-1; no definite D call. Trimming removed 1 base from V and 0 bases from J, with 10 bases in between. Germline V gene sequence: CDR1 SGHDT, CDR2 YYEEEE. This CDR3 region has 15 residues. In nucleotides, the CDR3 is TGTGCCAGCAGCTTGCCGCGATTTTTGAACACTGAAGCTTTCTTT. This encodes CASSLPRFLNTEAFF.

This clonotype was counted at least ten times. The CDR3 DNA reads TGCAGCACCGGGGGAGTAGGTCGGGGGAACACTGAAGCTTTCTTT. Amino acids: CSTGGVGRGNTEAFF. The V gene is TRBV29-1, the J gene TRBJ1-1, with D possibly TRBD1 on 5 matching bases. Germline V gene data show CDR1 as SQVTM and CDR2 as ANQGSEA. This CDR3 is 15 amino acids long. V was trimmed by 8 bases and J by 1 base, leaving 20 bases between them.

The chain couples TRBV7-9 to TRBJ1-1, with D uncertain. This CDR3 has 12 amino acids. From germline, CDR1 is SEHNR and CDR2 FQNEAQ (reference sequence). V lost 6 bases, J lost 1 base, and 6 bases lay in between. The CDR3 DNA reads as TGTGCCAGCAGTAGGGAGAACACTGAAGCTTTCTTT. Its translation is CASSRENTEAFF.

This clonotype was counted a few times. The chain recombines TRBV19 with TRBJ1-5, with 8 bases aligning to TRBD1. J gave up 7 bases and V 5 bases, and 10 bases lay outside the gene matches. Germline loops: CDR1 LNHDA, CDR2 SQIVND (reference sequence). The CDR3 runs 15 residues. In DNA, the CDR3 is TGTGCCAGTAGTCTCCCAGGGGGCGTCGTCCAGCCCCAGCATTTT. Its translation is CASSLPGGVVQPQHF.

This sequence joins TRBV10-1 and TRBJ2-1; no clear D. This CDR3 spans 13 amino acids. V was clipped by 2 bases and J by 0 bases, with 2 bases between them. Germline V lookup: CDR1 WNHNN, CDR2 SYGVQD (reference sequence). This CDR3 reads CASSESSYNEQFF. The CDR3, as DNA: TGCGCCAGCAGTGAGAGCTCCTACAATGAGCAGTTCTTC.

As DNA, the CDR3 is TGCGCCAGCAGTGACGGGACAGGGGTCGGCTACACCTTC. Protein product: CASSDGTGVGYTF. The rearrangement joins TRBV10-2 to TRBJ1-2; 10 bases agree with TRBD1. The CDR3 runs to 13 residues. Trimming at V came to 3 bases and at J to 8 bases, leaving 3 bases not matched to a gene. CDR1 is WSHSY and CDR2 is SAAADI in the germline V gene.

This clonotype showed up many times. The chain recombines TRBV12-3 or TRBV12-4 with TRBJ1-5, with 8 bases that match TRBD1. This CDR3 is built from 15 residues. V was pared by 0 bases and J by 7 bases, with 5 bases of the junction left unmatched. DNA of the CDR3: TGTGCCAGCAGTTTAGCCGCAGGGGGCGAACAGCCCCAGCATTTT. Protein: CASSLAAGGEQPQHF.

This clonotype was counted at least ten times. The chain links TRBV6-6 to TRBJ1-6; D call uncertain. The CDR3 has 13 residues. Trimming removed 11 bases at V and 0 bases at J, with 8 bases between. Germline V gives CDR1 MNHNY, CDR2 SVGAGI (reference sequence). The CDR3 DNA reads TGTGCCTGTCGGAGCTCCTATAATTCACCCCTCCACTTT. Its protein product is CACRSSYNSPLHF.

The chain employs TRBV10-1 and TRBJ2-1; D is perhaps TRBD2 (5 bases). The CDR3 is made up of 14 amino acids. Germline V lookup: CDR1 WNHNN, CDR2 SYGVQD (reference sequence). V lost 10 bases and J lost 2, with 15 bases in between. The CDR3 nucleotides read TGCGCCAAATCTGCGGCTAGCACCTACAATGAGCAGTTCTTC. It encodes CAKSAASTYNEQFF.

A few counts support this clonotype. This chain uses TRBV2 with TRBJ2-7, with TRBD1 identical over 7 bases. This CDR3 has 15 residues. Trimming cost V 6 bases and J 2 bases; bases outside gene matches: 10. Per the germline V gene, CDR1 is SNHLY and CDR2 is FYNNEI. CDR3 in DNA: TGTGCCAGCAGCCTAGACAGGGATGGTGCCTACGAGCAGTACGTC. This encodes CASSLDRDGAYEQYV.

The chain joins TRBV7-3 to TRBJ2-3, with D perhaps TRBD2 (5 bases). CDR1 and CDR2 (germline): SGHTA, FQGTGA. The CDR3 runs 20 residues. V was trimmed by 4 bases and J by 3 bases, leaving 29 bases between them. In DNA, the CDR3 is TGTGCCAGCAGCTCCCCTGCAGAGGGTGGCAGCCCACCAGAGACAGATACGCAGTATTTT. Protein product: CASSSPAEGGSPPETDTQYF. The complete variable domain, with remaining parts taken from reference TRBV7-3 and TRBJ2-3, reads GAGVSQTPSNKVTEKGKYVELRCDPISGHTALYWYRQSLGQGPEFLIYFQGTGAADDSGLPNDRFFAVRPEGSVSTLKIQRTERGDSAVYLCASSSPAEGGSPPETDTQYFGPGTRLTVL.

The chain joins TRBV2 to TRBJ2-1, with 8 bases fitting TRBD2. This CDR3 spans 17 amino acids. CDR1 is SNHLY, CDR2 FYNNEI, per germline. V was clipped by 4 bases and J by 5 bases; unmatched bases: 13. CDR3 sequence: CASSGDNERGTNNEQFF. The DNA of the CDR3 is TGTGCCAGCAGTGGGGACAATGAGCGGGGGACCAACAATGAGCAGTTCTTC.

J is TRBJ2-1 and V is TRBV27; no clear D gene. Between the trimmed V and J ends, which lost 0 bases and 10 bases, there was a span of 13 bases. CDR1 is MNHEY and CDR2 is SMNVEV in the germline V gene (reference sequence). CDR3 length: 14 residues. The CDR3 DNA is TGTGCCAGCAGTTTATCGAGTTACGCCGACGAGCAGTTCTTC. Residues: CASSLSSYADEQFF.

The CDR3 region is CASSVFPIDGELFF. The CDR3 DNA reads as TGCGCCAGCAGTGTTTTCCCAATCGACGGGGAGCTGTTTTTT. This chain connects TRBV10-1 to TRBJ2-2; D is unclear. Trimming took off 4 bases at V and 7 bases at J, with 13 bases between the two ends. The germline CDR1 and CDR2 sequences are WNHNN and SYGVQD (reference sequence). The CDR3 runs 14 residues.

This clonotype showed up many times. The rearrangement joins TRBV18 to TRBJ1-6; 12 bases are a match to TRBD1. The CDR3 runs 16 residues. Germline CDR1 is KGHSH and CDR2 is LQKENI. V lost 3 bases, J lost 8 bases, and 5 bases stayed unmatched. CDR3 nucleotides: TGTGCCAGCTCACCCGGGACAGGGGGCTGGGATTCACCCCTCCACTTT. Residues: CASSPGTGGWDSPLHF.

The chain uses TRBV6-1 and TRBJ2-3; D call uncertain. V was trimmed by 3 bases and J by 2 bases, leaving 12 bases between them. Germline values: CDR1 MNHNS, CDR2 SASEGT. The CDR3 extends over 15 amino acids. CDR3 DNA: TGTGCCAGCAGTGACCAAGGGTCTCCCACAGATACGCAGTATTTT. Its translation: CASSDQGSPTDTQYF.

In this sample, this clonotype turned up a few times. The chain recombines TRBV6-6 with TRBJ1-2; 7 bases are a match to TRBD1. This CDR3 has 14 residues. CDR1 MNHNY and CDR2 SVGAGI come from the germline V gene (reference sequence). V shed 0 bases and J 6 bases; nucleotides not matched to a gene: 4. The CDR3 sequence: CASSYSRQGDGYTF. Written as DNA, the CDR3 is TGTGCCAGCAGTTACTCGAGACAGGGAGATGGCTACACCTTC.

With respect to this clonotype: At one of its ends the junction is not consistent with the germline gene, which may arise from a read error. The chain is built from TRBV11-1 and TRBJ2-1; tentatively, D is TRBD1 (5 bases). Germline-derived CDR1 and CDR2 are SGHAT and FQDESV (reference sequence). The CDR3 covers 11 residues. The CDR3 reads CASSLAATVNF. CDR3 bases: TGTGCCAGCAGCTTAGCTGCGACAGTGAACTTC. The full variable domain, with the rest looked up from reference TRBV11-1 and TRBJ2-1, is EAEVAQSPRYKITEKSQAVAFWCDPISGHATLYWYRQILGQGPELLVQFQDESVVDDSQLPKDRFSAERLKGVDSTLKIQPAELGDSAMYLCASSLAATVNFGPGTRLTVL.

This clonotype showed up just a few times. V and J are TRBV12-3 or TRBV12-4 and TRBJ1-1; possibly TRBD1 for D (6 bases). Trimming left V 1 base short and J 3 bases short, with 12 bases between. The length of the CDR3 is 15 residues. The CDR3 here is CASSLGAQGHTEAFF. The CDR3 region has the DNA TGTGCCAGCAGTTTAGGGGCTCAGGGGCACACTGAAGCTTTCTTT.

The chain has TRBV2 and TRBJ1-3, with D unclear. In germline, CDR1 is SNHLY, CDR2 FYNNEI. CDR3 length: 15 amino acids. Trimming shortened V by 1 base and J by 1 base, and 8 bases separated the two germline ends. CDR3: CASSEGQTSGNTIYF. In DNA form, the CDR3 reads TGTGCCAGCAGTGAAGGCCAGACATCTGGAAACACCATATATTTT.

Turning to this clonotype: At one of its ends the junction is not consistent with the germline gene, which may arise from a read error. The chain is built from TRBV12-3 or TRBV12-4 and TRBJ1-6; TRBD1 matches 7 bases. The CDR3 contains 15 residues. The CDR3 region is CASSRDSDYNSSLHF. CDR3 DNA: TGTGCCAGCAGTAGGGACAGCGACTATAATTCATCCCTCCACTTT.

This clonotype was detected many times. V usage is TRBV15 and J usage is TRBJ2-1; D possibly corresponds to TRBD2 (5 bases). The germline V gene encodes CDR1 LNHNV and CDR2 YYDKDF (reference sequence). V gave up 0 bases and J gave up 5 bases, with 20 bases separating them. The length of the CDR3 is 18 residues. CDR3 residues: CATSRERWVGERNNEQFF. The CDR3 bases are TGTGCCACCAGCAGAGAGCGGTGGGTCGGGGAAAGAAACAATGAGCAGTTCTTC.

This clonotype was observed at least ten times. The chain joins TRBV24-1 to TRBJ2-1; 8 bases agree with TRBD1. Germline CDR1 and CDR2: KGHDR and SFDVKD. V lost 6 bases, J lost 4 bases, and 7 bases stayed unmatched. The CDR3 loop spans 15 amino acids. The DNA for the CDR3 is TGTGCCACCAGTTTGGCCAGGGGGCAGTACAATGAGCAGTTCTTC. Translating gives CATSLARGQYNEQFF.

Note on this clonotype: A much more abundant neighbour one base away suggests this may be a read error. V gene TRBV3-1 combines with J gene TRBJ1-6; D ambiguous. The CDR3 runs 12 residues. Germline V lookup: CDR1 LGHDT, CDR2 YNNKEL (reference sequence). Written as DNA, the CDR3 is TGTGACAGCAGCGAAAGTAATTCACCCCTCCACTTT. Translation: CDSSESNSPLHF.

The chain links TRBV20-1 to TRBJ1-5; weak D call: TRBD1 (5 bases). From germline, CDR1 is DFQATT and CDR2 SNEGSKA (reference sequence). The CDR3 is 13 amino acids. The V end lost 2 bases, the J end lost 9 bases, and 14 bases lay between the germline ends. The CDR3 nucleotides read TGCAGTGCTAGATCCAGGCCTCAGGGGCCCCAGCATTTT. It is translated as CSARSRPQGPQHF.

DNA for the CDR3: TGTGCCACGGCAGGTTCTATTATGAACACTGAAGCTTTCTTT. Its protein is CATAGSIMNTEAFF. The V gene is TRBV10-3, the J gene TRBJ1-1; D is unresolved. Trimming took off 10 bases at V and 0 bases at J, with 15 bases between the two ends. The CDR3 spans 14 residues. Germline assignment: CDR1 ENHRY and CDR2 SYGVKD.

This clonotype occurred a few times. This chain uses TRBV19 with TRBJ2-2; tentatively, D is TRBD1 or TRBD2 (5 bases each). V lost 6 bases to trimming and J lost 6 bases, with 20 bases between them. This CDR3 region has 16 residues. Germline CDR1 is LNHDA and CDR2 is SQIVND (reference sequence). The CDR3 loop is CASRTRVGVQAGELFF. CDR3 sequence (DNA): TGTGCCAGTAGGACTCGGGTGGGGGTCCAAGCCGGGGAGCTGTTTTTT.

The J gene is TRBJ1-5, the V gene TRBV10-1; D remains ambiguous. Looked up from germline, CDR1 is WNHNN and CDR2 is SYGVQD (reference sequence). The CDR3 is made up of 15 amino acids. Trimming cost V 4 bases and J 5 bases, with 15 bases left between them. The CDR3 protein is CASSVPSGFHQPQHF. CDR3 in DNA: TGCGCCAGCAGTGTACCGTCGGGTTTTCATCAGCCCCAGCATTTT.

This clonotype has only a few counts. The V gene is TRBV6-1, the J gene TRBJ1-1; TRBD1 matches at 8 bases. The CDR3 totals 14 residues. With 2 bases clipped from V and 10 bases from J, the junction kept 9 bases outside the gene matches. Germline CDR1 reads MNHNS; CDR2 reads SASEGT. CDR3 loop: CASSEIGFGQGAFF. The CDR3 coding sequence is TGTGCCAGCAGTGAAATAGGGTTTGGACAGGGAGCTTTCTTT.